A single sample gave rise to the 21 T cell receptor beta chains below, sequenced in a study of response to subunit inactivated influenza vaccine. TCRdb ran MiXCR on the RT-PCR reads and lists one entry per CDR3 protein. The data contain about half a million distinct CDR3 sequences, 25% of them singletons. Here the sequenced sample was CD4+ T cells sorted from PBMCs, taken less than 6 days after vaccination. The receptors were gathered from a man in his fifties who received an inactivated influenza vaccine.

This clonotype occurred a few times. The chain combines TRBV20-1 with TRBJ1-2; TRBD1 agrees at 7 bases. V shed 5 bases and J 6 bases; nucleotides not matched to a gene: 9. The CDR3 length is 13 residues. The germline V gene encodes CDR1 DFQATT and CDR2 SNEGSKA (reference sequence). CDR3 loop: CSAPPGRGHGYTF. DNA of the CDR3: TGCAGTGCTCCCCCCGGGAGGGGGCATGGCTACACCTTC.

CDR3 nucleotide sequence: TGTGCCAGCACCGGGACAGGGCCCGCCTACAATGAGCAGTTCTTC. It specifies CASTGTGPAYNEQFF. The J gene is TRBJ2-1, the V gene TRBV2, with 9 bases fitting TRBD1. With V trimmed by 7 bases and J by 2 bases, 6 bases remained unmatched. This CDR3 has 15 amino acids. The V gene's germline CDR1 is SNHLY and CDR2 FYNNEI. The whole variable domain, filled in from reference TRBV2 and TRBJ2-1, reads EPEVTQTPSHQVTQMGQEVILRCVPISNHLYFYWYRQILGQKVEFLVSFYNNEISEKSEIFDDQFSVERPDGSNFTLKIRSTKLEDSAMYFCASTGTGPAYNEQFFGPGTRLTVL.

The chain couples TRBV28 to TRBJ2-7; weak D call: TRBD1 (5 bases). Trimming pared 4 bases from V and 0 bases from J, leaving 10 bases between. Looked up from germline, CDR1 is MDHEN and CDR2 is SYDVKM. The CDR3 consists of 14 residues. The CDR3 reads CASSSDISSYEQYF. The CDR3 bases are TGTGCCAGCAGTTCGGACATTAGCTCCTACGAGCAGTACTTC.

This clonotype was detected only a few times. The chain employs TRBV7-8 and TRBJ2-1, with 11 bases that match TRBD2. The junction had 11 bases not matched to a gene; V was cut back by 0 bases and J by 4 bases. The V gene's germline CDR1 is SGHVS and CDR2 FQNEAQ. This CDR3 contains 19 residues. CDR3 bases: TGTGCCAGCAGCTTAGCGTGGGGTAGCGGGAGGGCGGGGTACAATGAGCAGTTCTTC. This encodes CASSLAWGSGRAGYNEQFF.

As concerns this clonotype: This likely comes from a read error, as the CDR3 has no conserved phenylalanine or tryptophan at its end. Because the CDR3's place on the DNA is in doubt, the DNA is left out and the CDR3 is given as listed by TCRdb. The chain couples TRBV12-3 or TRBV12-4 to TRBJ1-1; TRBD1 is taken as the D call from the table, unchecked against the DNA. Both ends counted, the CDR3 spans 15 residues. The CDR3 loop reads CASSNIRTGVSQEAV.

This clonotype came up a few times. The chain employs TRBV6-5 and TRBJ1-3; D uncertain. The CDR3 length is 16 residues. V lost 0 bases and J lost 0, with 9 bases in between. The germline CDR1 and CDR2 sequences are MNHEY and SVGAGI. This CDR3 is CASSYSGGSSGNTIYF. For the CDR3, the DNA is TGTGCCAGCAGTTACTCAGGCGGTAGCTCTGGAAACACCATATATTTT.

The chain carries TRBV7-9 and TRBJ2-7; 9 bases agree with TRBD1. The CDR3 has 14 amino acids. With V trimmed by 5 bases and J by 5 bases, 7 bases remained unmatched. Germline CDR1 is SEHNR and CDR2 is FQNEAQ (reference sequence). In DNA form, the CDR3 reads TGTGCCAGCAGCCGCGGGACAGGGTTCAACGAGCAGTACTTC. Amino acid sequence: CASSRGTGFNEQYF.

The chain carries TRBV20-1 and TRBJ2-1; 12 bases agree with TRBD2. This CDR3 has 15 amino acids. The germline V gene encodes CDR1 DFQATT and CDR2 SNEGSKA (reference sequence). With 6 bases clipped from V and 7 bases from J, the junction kept 10 bases outside the gene matches. The CDR3 sequence: CSAGLTSGSRNEQFF. As DNA, the CDR3 is TGCAGTGCAGGACTGACTAGCGGGAGTAGGAATGAGCAGTTCTTC.

The table lists this clonotype with a few counts. The J gene is TRBJ2-6, the V gene TRBV5-1, with unresolved D. V gave up 1 base and J gave up 0 bases, with 2 bases separating them. This CDR3 spans 14 amino acids. Looked up from germline, CDR1 is SGHRS and CDR2 is YFSETQ. CDR3 DNA sequence: TGCGCCAGCAGCTTGATCTCTGGGGCCAACGTCCTGACTTTC. It encodes CASSLISGANVLTF.

The V gene is TRBV11-2, the J gene TRBJ2-7, with TRBD1 matching 9 bases. The CDR3 sequence is 14 residues long. The V segment lost 5 bases and the J segment 7 bases; nucleotides outside the gene matches: 9. CDR1 SGHAT and CDR2 FQNNGV come from the germline V gene. DNA of the CDR3: TGTGCCAGCAGCGTCTACAGGGGGCAGGGAGAGCAGTACTTC. Amino acids: CASSVYRGQGEQYF.

This clonotype was detected only a few times. The genes are TRBV11-1 and TRBJ1-2; 8 bases line up with TRBD1. The trim removed 5 bases at V and 8 bases at J, leaving 10 bases unmatched. This CDR3 region has 14 residues. Germline V gene sequence: CDR1 SGHAT, CDR2 FQDESV (reference sequence). CDR3 sequence (DNA): TGTGCCAGCAGCCTATCGGACAGGGTACGGGGCTACACCTTC. Translation gives CASSLSDRVRGYTF.

This clonotype was counted a few times. The gene calls are TRBV5-1 and TRBJ2-3; D is ambiguous. Germline V gene lookup returns CDR1 SGHRS and CDR2 YFSETQ. The CDR3 is 16 amino acids. V was pared by 0 bases and J by 0 bases, with 11 bases between. The CDR3 sequence: CASSLGSSPSTDTQYF. The CDR3 DNA sequence: TGCGCCAGCAGCTTGGGTTCATCCCCTAGCACAGATACGCAGTATTTT.

The gene calls are TRBV10-3 and TRBJ2-7; TRBD2 might be the D (6 bases). The CDR3 has 14 residues. CDR1 ENHRY and CDR2 SYGVKD come from the germline V gene. V lost 4 bases and J lost 3, with 13 bases in between. The CDR3 sequence is CAISGGTPIYEQYF. The DNA of the CDR3 is TGTGCCATCAGTGGGGGGACTCCCATCTACGAGCAGTACTTC.

The chain recombines TRBV5-1 with TRBJ2-1, with D unresolved. In germline, CDR1 is SGHRS, CDR2 YFSETQ. The CDR3 spans 14 residues. The V end was cut by 2 bases, the J end by 5 bases, with 11 bases between. The CDR3: CASSFRQTNNEQFF. In DNA, the CDR3 is TGCGCCAGCAGCTTCCGGCAGACCAACAATGAGCAGTTCTTC. Full variable domain (outside the CDR3, taken from reference TRBV5-1 and TRBJ2-1): KAGVTQTPRYLIKTRGQQVTLSCSPISGHRSVSWYQQTPGQGLQFLFEYFSETQRNKGNFPGRFSGRQFSNSRSEMNVSTLELGDSALYLCASSFRQTNNEQFFGPGTRLTVL.

The chain joins TRBV4-3 to TRBJ2-2; D gene ambiguous. Germline V gene data show CDR1 as LGHNA and CDR2 as YSLEER. The CDR3 runs 13 residues. Deletions cut 2 bases from V and 9 bases from J, with 10 bases between. The CDR3 here is CASSQTMGRELFF. CDR3 nucleotide sequence: TGCGCCAGCAGCCAAACGATGGGCCGGGAGCTGTTTTTT.

This rearrangement joins TRBV20-1 to TRBJ2-1; 7 bases agree with TRBD1. Per germline, CDR1 DFQATT and CDR2 SNEGSKA (reference sequence). J was trimmed by 7 bases and V by 2 bases; bases with no gene match: 2. CDR3 length equals 12 residues. The CDR3 loop reads CSARYRGNEQFF. CDR3 in DNA: TGCAGTGCTAGATACAGGGGAAATGAGCAGTTCTTC.

The gene calls are TRBV20-1 and TRBJ2-3; TRBD2 matches 7 bases. CDR3 length equals 18 residues. Germline V gene lookup returns CDR1 DFQATT and CDR2 SNEGSKA (reference sequence). Unmatched junction bases numbered 22, after V lost 5 bases and J lost 5 bases. The CDR3 loop reads CSAPPVLRASGIKDTQYF. The CDR3 DNA reads TGCAGTGCTCCTCCTGTTTTAAGGGCTAGCGGAATCAAAGATACGCAGTATTTT.

In this sample, this clonotype turned up a few times. The chain uses TRBV12-3 or TRBV12-4 and TRBJ1-2, with a tentative D call TRBD1 (5 bases). V gave up 3 bases and J gave up 4 bases, with 12 bases separating them. The CDR3 sequence is 14 residues long. The CDR3 region is CASSFGHSSYGYTF. CDR3 nucleotides: TGTGCCAGCAGTTTTGGACACTCCAGCTATGGCTACACCTTC.

The chain has TRBV5-1 and TRBJ2-1; D is perhaps TRBD2 (6 bases). From germline, CDR1 is SGHRS and CDR2 YFSETQ. V dropped 4 bases and J dropped 10 bases, with 18 bases sitting between them. The CDR3 loop spans 14 amino acids. The CDR3, as DNA: TGCGCCAGCAGCCCGGGAAGACTAGGGAGGGAGCAGTTCTTC. Protein: CASSPGRLGREQFF.

Only a few counts were recorded for this clonotype. V usage is TRBV29-1 and J usage is TRBJ2-3; D not certain. Trimming took 7 bases from V and 5 from J, leaving 16 bases between them. The CDR3 runs to 13 residues. CDR1 and CDR2 (germline): SQVTM, ANQGSEA. This CDR3 is CSAPTQNGDTQYF. In nucleotides, the CDR3 is TGCAGCGCTCCAACTCAGAACGGAGATACGCAGTATTTT.

This clonotype has more than one count but fewer than ten. The rearrangement joins TRBV20-1 to TRBJ2-1; 8 bases match TRBD2. CDR1 is DFQATT and CDR2 is SNEGSKA in the germline V gene (reference sequence). This CDR3 spans 17 amino acids. The ends lost 1 base at V and 0 bases at J; junction bases unmatched: 8. The CDR3 DNA follows: TGCAGTGCTAGAGGCCGACTAGCGCAGAGCTCCTACAATGAGCAGTTCTTC. It is translated as CSARGRLAQSSYNEQFF.